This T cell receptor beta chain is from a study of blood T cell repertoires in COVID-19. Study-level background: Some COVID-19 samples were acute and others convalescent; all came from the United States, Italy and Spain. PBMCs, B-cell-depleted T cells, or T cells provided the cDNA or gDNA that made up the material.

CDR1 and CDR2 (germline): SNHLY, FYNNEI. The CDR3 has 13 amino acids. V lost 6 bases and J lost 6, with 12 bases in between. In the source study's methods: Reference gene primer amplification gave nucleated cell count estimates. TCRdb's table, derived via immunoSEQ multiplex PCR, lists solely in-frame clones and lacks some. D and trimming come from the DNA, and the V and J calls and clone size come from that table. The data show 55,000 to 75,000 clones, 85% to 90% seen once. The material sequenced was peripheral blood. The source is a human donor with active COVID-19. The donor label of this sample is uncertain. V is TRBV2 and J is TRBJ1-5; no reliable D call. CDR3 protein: CASSLGRGQPQHF. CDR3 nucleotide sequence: TGTGCCAGCAGCCTCGGTCGGGGTCAGCCCCAGCATTTT.